Following are 30 T cell receptor beta chains from one sample sequenced in a study of immune evolution from preneoplasia to lung adenocarcinoma. Profiled with immunoSEQ multiplex PCR; TCRdb holds only in-frame clones, not every one. The sample consists of more than 6,500 clones, 77% of them appearing once. The material sequenced was FFPE lung adenocarcinoma in situ tissue. Every receptor here comes from a person aged 55-80 years with lung adenocarcinoma.

This clone appeared a single time. The CDR3 loop reads CASSQGLVGSTLNTEAFF. The CDR3 DNA is TGCGCCAGCAGCCAAGGGTTGGTCGGATCAACCTTGAACACTGAAGCTTTCTTT. The gene calls are TRBV4-3 and TRBJ1-1; D not certain. V lost 1 base, J lost 0 bases, and 18 bases lay in between. CDR1 is LGHNA and CDR2 is YSLEER in the germline V gene. The CDR3 is 18 amino acids.

This clone was observed once. The chain links TRBV2 to TRBJ2-1; TRBD2 matches at 9 bases. Per germline, CDR1 SNHLY and CDR2 FYNNEI. V shed 3 bases, J shed 6 bases, and the junction held 3 bases outside the gene matches. The CDR3 sequence is 14 residues long. The CDR3 coding sequence is TGTGCCAGCAGTGATAGCGGGGGCCTCAATGAGCAGTTCTTC. It is translated as CASSDSGGLNEQFF.

The count of this clone is one. The gene calls are TRBV6-5 and TRBJ2-1, with D maybe TRBD2 (6 bases). Between the trimmed V and J ends, which lost 6 bases and 2 bases, there was a span of 8 bases. This CDR3 comprises 13 residues. CDR1 and CDR2 from the germline V gene are MNHEY and SVGAGI. The CDR3 region is CASREGPYNEQFF. Here the CDR3 DNA reads TGTGCCAGCAGGGAGGGACCCTACAATGAGCAGTTCTTC.

CDR3 residues: CASSYSRRGGNEQFF. The CDR3 DNA sequence: TGTGCCAGCAGTTACTCGAGGAGGGGAGGTAATGAGCAGTTCTTC. V usage is TRBV6-5 and J usage is TRBJ2-1, with D perhaps matching TRBD2 (6 bases). CDR1 and CDR2 from the germline V gene are MNHEY and SVGAGI. V was cut by 0 bases and J by 7 bases, with 13 bases left in between. CDR3 length: 15 amino acids.

The chain links TRBV5-6 to TRBJ1-1; D gene unclear. CDR1 is SGHDT, CDR2 YYEEEE, per germline. This CDR3 is 15 amino acids long. Trimming took 5 bases from V and 1 from J, leaving 15 bases between them. The CDR3 protein is CASRLGRVQNTEAFF. The CDR3 coding sequence is TGTGCCAGCAGACTTGGTAGGGTGCAGAACACTGAAGCTTTCTTT.

The rearrangement uses TRBV6-5 and TRBJ1-2, with 11 positions matching TRBD1. This CDR3 is 15 amino acids long. Germline-derived CDR1 and CDR2 are MNHEY and SVGAGI. Trimming removed 2 bases from V and 4 bases from J; junction bases left unmatched: 3. CDR3 nucleotides: TGTGCCAGCAGTTACGGACAGGGGGCAGGCTATGGCTACACCTTC. Protein sequence: CASSYGQGAGYGYTF.

This sequence joins TRBV29-1 and TRBJ1-3; D gene uncertain. With 7 bases removed from V and 3 bases from J, the gap between germline ends came to 16 bases. This CDR3 contains 14 residues. Germline assignment: CDR1 SQVTM and CDR2 ANQGSEA. The CDR3 reads CSAGLGAVGNTIYF. The DNA of the CDR3 is TGCAGCGCAGGATTGGGTGCAGTTGGAAACACCATATATTTT.

The V call is TRBV28, the J call TRBJ2-3; D unclear. Per the germline V gene, CDR1 is MDHEN and CDR2 is SYDVKM. The CDR3 has 11 amino acids. V was clipped by 2 bases and J by 12 bases, with 9 bases between them. The CDR3: CASSLEETQYF. The CDR3 region has the DNA TGTGCCAGCAGTTTAGAAGAAACCCAGTATTTT.

This clone was picked up a small number of times. The chain recombines TRBV27 with TRBJ1-2; maybe TRBD1 (6 bases). V shed 3 bases and J shed 8 bases, with 10 bases lying between them. The CDR3 has 12 amino acids. CDR1 and CDR2 from the germline V gene are MNHEY and SMNVEV (reference sequence). The CDR3: CASSFRGNGYTF. The CDR3 bases are TGTGCCAGCAGTTTCAGGGGAAACGGCTACACCTTC.

The chain has TRBV4-3 and TRBJ2-1, with 11 bases identical to TRBD2. With V trimmed by 0 bases and J by 8 bases, 3 bases remained unmatched. Germline values: CDR1 LGHNA, CDR2 YSLEER. The CDR3 has 15 residues. CDR3 DNA sequence: TGCGCCAGCAGCCAAGAAGGGACTAGCGGCGATGAGCAGTTCTTC. This gives the protein CASSQEGTSGDEQFF.

This clone was seen more than once but under ten times. The chain links TRBV7-3 to TRBJ2-7; TRBD1 might be the D (6 bases). CDR1 and CDR2 (germline): SGHTA, FQGTGA. The V end lost 3 bases, the J end lost 1 base, and 13 bases lay between the germline ends. This CDR3 has 15 amino acids. The CDR3 is CASSLLGAVSYEQYF. The CDR3 DNA reads as TGTGCCAGCAGCTTGCTGGGGGCCGTGTCCTACGAGCAGTACTTC.

V usage is TRBV5-4 and J usage is TRBJ2-5; 12 bases map to TRBD2. The trim removed 3 bases at V and 5 bases at J, leaving 5 bases unmatched. The germline gives CDR1 SGHNT, CDR2 YYREEE (reference sequence). The length of the CDR3 is 15 residues. The CDR3 reads CASSSSGGALETQYF. As DNA, the CDR3 is TGTGCCAGCAGCTCTAGCGGGGGGGCCTTGGAGACCCAGTACTTC.

J is TRBJ1-2 and V is TRBV11-2; D remains unclear. The germline V gene encodes CDR1 SGHAT and CDR2 FQNNGV. Trimming stripped 1 base from V and 4 bases from J, with 10 bases between. This CDR3 spans 14 amino acids. Here the CDR3 reads CASSLALGSYGYTF. The CDR3 bases are TGTGCCAGCAGCTTAGCCCTGGGCAGCTATGGCTACACCTTC.

This clone was picked up one time. This chain uses TRBV6-5 with TRBJ1-2, with D maybe TRBD1 (6 bases). Germline V gene data show CDR1 as MNHEY and CDR2 as SVGAGI. The CDR3 consists of 15 residues. Trimming shortened V by 6 bases and J by 2 bases, and 16 bases separated the two germline ends. The CDR3 spells CASSPQGTGNYGYTF. As DNA, the CDR3 is TGTGCCAGCAGCCCACAGGGTACAGGGAACTATGGCTACACCTTC.

This clone was counted a few times. This CDR3 is also generated by other DNA sequences in the sample. V and J are TRBV6-1 and TRBJ1-2; D is unclear. The CDR3 is 10 residues long. Germline assignment: CDR1 MNHNS and CDR2 SASEGT. V was cut by 6 bases and J by 6 bases, with 5 bases left in between. The CDR3 here is CASREDGYTF. CDR3 nucleotide sequence: TGTGCCAGCAGGGAGGATGGCTACACCTTC.

This clone has just one count. The chain joins TRBV7-9 to TRBJ2-3; a weak D match, TRBD2 (6 bases). Germline-derived CDR1 and CDR2 are SEHNR and FQNEAQ (reference sequence). With 3 bases removed from V and 2 bases from J, the gap between germline ends came to 15 bases. This CDR3 is built from 16 residues. CDR3 nucleotide sequence: TGTGCCAGCAGCTTGCCTCCGGGACTCCACACAGATACGCAGTATTTT. The encoded protein is CASSLPPGLHTDTQYF.

The gene calls are TRBV27 and TRBJ2-3, with D perhaps TRBD2 (5 bases). This CDR3 has 13 residues. The ends were cut back, 6 bases at V and 6 bases at J, with 13 bases in the middle. Germline values: CDR1 MNHEY, CDR2 SMNVEV (reference sequence). This CDR3 is CASRTDSADTQYF. The CDR3 DNA reads as TGTGCCAGCAGAACGGACTCCGCGGATACGCAGTATTTT.

This sequence joins TRBV2 and TRBJ1-4, with D perhaps TRBD1 (6 bases). CDR1 and CDR2 (germline): SNHLY, FYNNEI. V shed 9 bases and J shed 0 bases, with 11 bases lying between them. The CDR3 loop spans 14 amino acids. For the CDR3, the DNA is TGTGCCAGTCTTGACAGGACAACTAATGAAAAACTGTTTTTT. Translated, it gives CASLDRTTNEKLFF.

V and J are TRBV7-2 and TRBJ1-3, with D unresolved. With 1 base removed from V and 0 bases from J, the gap between germline ends came to 7 bases. In germline, CDR1 is SGHTA, CDR2 FQGNSA. This CDR3 contains 15 residues. The CDR3 loop is CASSLDGSSGNTIYF. CDR3 coding DNA: TGTGCCAGCAGCTTAGACGGCTCCTCTGGAAACACCATATATTTT.

This chain joins TRBV7-3 and TRBJ2-1; D might be TRBD1 or TRBD2, each matching 5 bases. The CDR3 has 13 residues. Trimming shortened V by 4 bases and J by 10 bases, and 14 bases separated the two germline ends. Per germline, CDR1 SGHTA and CDR2 FQGTGA. The CDR3 nucleotides are TGTGCCAGCAGCTATACGTGGGGACGGGAGCAGTTCTTC. It codes for CASSYTWGREQFF.

This chain connects TRBV5-5 to TRBJ2-1; 14 bases are shared with TRBD2. The germline CDR1 and CDR2 sequences are SGHKS and YYEKEE (reference sequence). J gave up 8 bases and V 0 bases, and 4 bases lay outside the gene matches. The CDR3 length is 16 residues. The CDR3 bases are TGTGCCAGCAGCTTGGGACTAGCGGGGGGGCTGGATGAGCAGTTCTTC. Translating it yields CASSLGLAGGLDEQFF.

The chain combines TRBV2 with TRBJ2-5, with D maybe TRBD2 (5 bases). Germline lookup yields CDR1 SNHLY and CDR2 FYNNEI. This CDR3 is built from 13 residues. V was clipped by 6 bases and J by 4 bases, with 12 bases between them. This CDR3 reads CASRTSAGETQYF. The CDR3 DNA follows: TGTGCCAGCAGAACCTCGGCGGGAGAGACCCAGTACTTC.

This clone is deemed medium-sized (0.01 to 0.1%). This chain connects TRBV27 to TRBJ2-2, with a possible D match to TRBD1 (5 bases). V lost 6 bases and J 5 bases, leaving 10 bases between the germline ends. The CDR3 has 13 residues. From germline, CDR1 is MNHEY and CDR2 SMNVEV (reference sequence). The CDR3 is CASSPGFTGELFF. In DNA form, the CDR3 reads TGTGCCAGCAGCCCAGGGTTTACCGGGGAGCTGTTTTTT.

The chain has TRBV7-9 and TRBJ2-7; D gene ambiguous. This CDR3 is 14 amino acids long. V shed 3 bases and J shed 0 bases, with 9 bases lying between them. The germline V gene has CDR1 SEHNR and CDR2 FQNEAQ (reference sequence). The CDR3 DNA sequence: TGTGCCAGCAGCTTGGGTCCGAGCTCCTACGAGCAGTACTTC. Protein product: CASSLGPSSYEQYF.

This clone was seen more than once but under ten times. The J gene is TRBJ2-7, the V gene TRBV5-4, with D possibly matching TRBD1 (6 bases). Germline V gene sequence: CDR1 SGHNT, CDR2 YYREEE (reference sequence). V lost 4 bases, J lost 6 bases, and 20 bases lay in between. CDR3 size: 15 residues. The chain's CDR3 is CASSQAATGQREQYF. In DNA, the CDR3 is TGTGCCAGCAGCCAGGCCGCGACAGGACAACGCGAGCAGTACTTC.

This clone has more than one count but fewer than ten. The chain carries TRBV2 and TRBJ1-5; 7 positions match TRBD1. V shed 8 bases, J shed 2 bases, and the junction held 15 bases outside the gene matches. Germline assignment: CDR1 SNHLY and CDR2 FYNNEI. The CDR3 is 17 amino acids. The CDR3 region is CASASLGLGGGNQPQHF. The CDR3 DNA reads as TGTGCCAGCGCTTCTCTCGGATTAGGGGGCGGCAATCAGCCCCAGCATTTT.

The chain is built from TRBV6-5 and TRBJ1-2; TRBD1 agrees at 8 bases. V was clipped by 0 bases and J by 8 bases; unmatched bases: 8. The CDR3 consists of 15 residues. Germline CDR1 reads MNHEY; CDR2 reads SVGAGI. The CDR3 region has the DNA TGTGCCAGCAGTTACTCGACGTTGGACAGGGAGGGCTACACCTTC. This translates into CASSYSTLDREGYTF.

The chain carries TRBV7-9 and TRBJ2-7, with D perhaps TRBD1 (5 bases). Germline V lookup: CDR1 SEHNR, CDR2 FQNEAQ (reference sequence). CDR3 length: 13 residues. V was pared by 5 bases and J by 0 bases, with 8 bases between. The CDR3 sequence: CASSLDSSYEQYF. Written as DNA, the CDR3 is TGTGCCAGCAGCCTCGACAGCTCCTACGAGCAGTACTTC.

The chain links TRBV27 to TRBJ1-5; maybe TRBD1 (5 bases). The CDR3 has 17 amino acids. Trimming shortened V by 3 bases and J by 0 bases, and 15 bases separated the two germline ends. CDR1 is MNHEY, CDR2 SMNVEV, per germline (reference sequence). DNA for the CDR3: TGTGCCAGCAGTTTGGAACCGGGACTCCATAGCAATCAGCCCCAGCATTTT. Amino acid sequence: CASSLEPGLHSNQPQHF.

The rearrangement joins TRBV18 to TRBJ2-1; TRBD1 might be the D (5 bases). Germline CDR1 reads KGHSH; CDR2 reads LQKENI. The CDR3 has 15 amino acids. V gave up 1 base and J gave up 7 bases, with 14 bases separating them. The CDR3: CASSPQTPGSNEQFF. The DNA of the CDR3 is TGTGCCAGCTCACCACAGACCCCAGGGTCGAATGAGCAGTTCTTC.